Listed below are T cell receptor beta chains from one sample, sequenced in a study of blood T cell repertoires in COVID-19. The protocol was immunoSEQ multiplex PCR, while the TCRdb copy is restricted to in-frame clones and leaves out a portion. Among 250,000 to 300,000 clones listed, about 86% were seen once. Input material: PBMCs or T cells enriched from blood (not recorded which). These receptors were obtained from a man aged 30-40 years with acute COVID-19. Each CDR3 is given with its conserved first and last residue. D genes are given only for firm matches. A clone size is listed for some rows: how often the clone was seen (once, few, many), or a class if it is expanded.

TRBJ1-1 | . | TRBV11-3 | . | CASSLRQQNTEAFF | TGTGCCAGCAGCTTACGACAGCAGAACACTGAAGCTTTCTTT
TRBJ2-1 | . | TRBV25-1 | TRBD2 | CASSEFSGGRRGDEQFF | TGTGCCAGCAGTGAATTTTCCGGCGGGAGGAGAGGCGATGAGCAGTTCTTC
TRBJ1-4 | once | TRBV7-9 | . | CASSLVSELFF | TGTGCCAGCAGCTTAGTCAGTGAACTGTTTTTT
TRBJ2-3 | once | TRBV19 | . | CASSMILGRTDTQYF | TGTGCCAGTAGTATGATTCTGGGGCGGACAGATACGCAGTATTTT
TRBJ2-1 | . | TRBV6-2/TRBV6-3 | TRBD2 | CASSRLAGGNNEQFF | TGTGCCAGCAGTAGACTAGCGGGAGGGAACAATGAGCAGTTCTTC
TRBJ1-2 | . | TRBV28 | TRBD1 | CASNIQGARGYGYTF | TGTGCCAGCAACATTCAGGGGGCGAGGGGCTATGGCTACACCTTC
TRBJ1-4 | . | TRBV28 | . | CASRRSGPGEKLFF | TGTGCCAGCAGACGATCAGGGCCCGGGGAAAAACTGTTTTTT
TRBJ1-6 | many | TRBV2 | TRBD1 | CASSKDRGDSPLHF | TGTGCCAGCAGTAAAGACAGGGGGGATTCACCCCTCCACTTT
TRBJ2-5 | . | TRBV19 | . | CASRGNSRGETQYF | TGTGCCAGCCGGGGCAACTCCCGGGGGGAGACCCAGTACTTC
TRBJ2-1 | . | TRBV29-1 | . | CSVDYSYNEQFF | TGCAGCGTTGATTACTCCTACAATGAGCAGTTCTTC
TRBJ2-1 | few | TRBV2 | TRBD2 | CASRLSSGGRYNEQFF | TGTGCCAGCAGGCTGTCTAGCGGGGGCCGCTACAATGAGCAGTTCTTC
TRBJ1-4 | . | TRBV9 | . | CASSPSGGLGEKLFF | TGTGCCAGCAGCCCCTCGGGGGGGTTAGGTGAAAAACTGTTTTTT
TRBJ2-2 | . | TRBV6-4 | TRBD2 | CASSDGRETGELFF | TGTGCCAGCAGTGACGGGCGGGAGACCGGGGAGCTGTTTTTT
TRBJ1-5 | . | TRBV6-2/TRBV6-3 | . | CASSLQGNQPQHF | TGTGCCAGCAGTCTACAGGGCAATCAGCCCCAGCATTTT
TRBJ1-6 | . | TRBV2 | . | CASSEGATYNSPLHF | TGTGCCAGCAGTGAGGGGGCAACCTATAATTCACCCCTCCACTTT
TRBJ2-3 | . | TRBV29-1 | . | CSARTAQRGPDTQYF | TGCAGCGCCCGTACGGCCCAACGGGGTCCAGATACGCAGTATTTT
TRBJ1-4 | . | TRBV5-1 | . | CASRLTDEKLFF | TGCGCCAGCAGGTTGACGGATGAAAAACTGTTTTTT
TRBJ2-6 | . | TRBV4-2 | . | CASSQAVGKSGANVLTF | TGTGCCAGCAGCCAAGCGGTCGGGAAATCTGGGGCCAACGTCCTGACTTTC
TRBJ1-5 | . | TRBV12-5 | TRBD1 | CASGLFLRTGGNQPQHF | TGTGCTAGTGGTTTGTTTTTGCGGACAGGGGGCAATCAGCCCCAGCATTTT
TRBJ1-5 | few | TRBV5-1 | . | CASSLAGSEGPQHF | TGCGCCAGCAGCTTGGCCGGCAGCGAGGGGCCCCAGCATTTT
TRBJ2-4 | . | TRBV19 | . | CASSIQGAAKNIQYF | TGTGCCAGTAGTATACAGGGCGCAGCCAAAAACATTCAGTACTTC
TRBJ2-3 | . | TRBV4-1 | . | CASSQARWSGRDTQYF | TGCGCCAGCAGCCAAGCGAGGTGGAGCGGCCGAGATACGCAGTATTTT
TRBJ1-2 | . | TRBV3-1/TRBV3-2 | TRBD1 | CASSRTGQAVEGYTF | TGTGCCAGCAGCCGGACCGGACAGGCAGTGGAAGGCTACACCTTC
TRBJ2-3 | . | TRBV27 | TRBD2 | CASSLVVGSGGRTDTQYF | TGTGCCAGCAGTTTAGTAGTGGGCAGCGGGGGGCGCACAGATACGCAGTATTTT
TRBJ2-1 | . | TRBV5-1 | TRBD2 | CASSSKRGAYNEQFF | TGCGCCAGCAGCTCGAAGCGGGGGGCCTACAATGAGCAGTTCTTC
TRBJ1-6 | . | TRBV7-2 | TRBD1 | CASGLRRDRGLSYNSPLHF | TGTGCCAGCGGGTTACGTCGGGACAGGGGGTTATCCTATAATTCACCCCTCCACTTT
TRBJ1-1 | . | TRBV19 | . | CASSPAGGLGNTEAFF | TGTGCCAGTAGCCCAGCGGGGGGTTTGGGGAACACTGAAGCTTTCTTT
TRBJ1-1 | . | TRBV5-5 | . | CASSTQGGGKDTEAFF | TGTGCCAGCAGCACTCAGGGTGGGGGGAAGGACACTGAAGCTTTCTTT
TRBJ1-1 | . | TRBV28 | . | CASRRRGVVNTEAFF | TGTGCCAGCAGGCGAAGGGGCGTCGTAAACACTGAAGCTTTCTTT
TRBJ2-2 | . | TRBV5-1 | . | CASSLTAGNTGELFF | TGCGCCAGCAGCTTGACCGCGGGAAACACCGGGGAGCTGTTTTTT
TRBJ2-1 | . | TRBV7-2 | TRBD2 | CASSSPSGPSRNEQFF | TGTGCCAGCAGCTCCCCTAGCGGTCCCTCGAGGAATGAGCAGTTCTTC
TRBJ1-2 | . | TRBV28 | . | CASSFPPGRTNYGYTF | TGTGCCAGCAGTTTCCCCCCAGGGCGAACTAACTATGGCTACACCTTC
TRBJ1-6 | many | TRBV5-4 | TRBD1 | CASSKHRTGDSPLHF | TGTGCCAGCAGCAAGCATCGGACAGGGGATTCACCCCTCCACTTT
TRBJ1-1 | . | TRBV25-1 | . | CASSDRAILNTEAFF | TGTGCCAGCAGTGACCGAGCCATACTAAACACTGAAGCTTTCTTT
TRBJ1-2 | . | TRBV6-5 | . | CASRPGSNYGYTF | TGTGCCAGCAGACCCGGGTCCAACTATGGCTACACCTTC
TRBJ2-5 | . | TRBV5-1 | TRBD1 | CASSLFGQEETQYF | TGCGCCAGCAGCTTGTTCGGACAGGAAGAGACCCAGTACTTC
TRBJ2-2 | . | TRBV24-1 | TRBD1 | CATRLQGNGELFF | TGTGCCACCAGATTACAGGGGAACGGGGAGCTGTTTTTT
TRBJ1-1 | once | TRBV19 | . | CASTGGGSLNTEAFF | TGTGCCAGTACCGGGGGAGGCAGCCTGAACACTGAAGCTTTCTTT
TRBJ1-6 | . | TRBV4-1 | . | CASSPGWGGSPLHF | TGCGCCAGCAGCCCGGGCTGGGGGGGATCACCCCTCCACTTT
TRBJ2-3 | . | TRBV24-1 | . | CATSVGGEGTDTQYF | TGTGCCACCAGTGTCGGAGGGGAGGGCACAGATACGCAGTATTTT
TRBJ1-3 | . | TRBV23-1 | . | CASSQRHHSGNTIYF | TGCGCCAGCAGTCAACGACACCACTCTGGAAACACCATATATTTT
TRBJ1-5 | . | TRBV12-3/TRBV12-4 | . | CASSRADLQPQHF | TGTGCCAGCAGCAGGGCTGATCTCCAGCCCCAGCATTTT
TRBJ2-1 | . | TRBV24-1 | . | CATRSGGYNEQFF | TGTGCCACCAGAAGCGGAGGATACAATGAGCAGTTCTTC
TRBJ1-1 | . | TRBV5-8 | . | CASSFTPRDRGRFTEAFF | TGTGCCAGCAGCTTCACACCTCGTGATCGGGGGAGGTTCACTGAAGCTTTCTTT
TRBJ2-3 | . | TRBV11-3 | TRBD2 | CASSLGSGLAGGPADTQYF | TGTGCCAGCAGCTTAGGGTCGGGACTAGCGGGAGGGCCCGCCGATACGCAGTATTTT
TRBJ2-1 | . | TRBV11-2 | . | CASSLLVKGATGRIDEQFF | TGTGCCAGCAGCTTACTGGTCAAGGGAGCAACTGGACGGATCGATGAGCAGTTCTTC
TRBJ1-6 | once | TRBV19 | TRBD1 | CASSAGQRILHF | TGTGCCAGTAGTGCGGGACAGCGAATCCTCCACTTT
TRBJ2-1 | once | TRBV7-9 | TRBD2 | CASSLLADNEQFF | TGTGCCAGCAGCTTACTAGCGGACAATGAGCAGTTCTTC